Listed below are T cell receptor beta chains from one sample, sequenced in a study of HIV-infected patients and healthy controls. TCRdb reanalysed the 5' RACE reads using MiXCR and keeps one entry per CDR3 protein. Here the sample spans 17,000 or so distinct CDR3 sequences, roughly 6% being singletons. The sequenced sample was blood. These receptors originate from an adult in good health. Both conserved end residues are part of each CDR3. A D gene is named only where the DNA matches it firmly. The size field reads how often the clone was seen (once, few, many) or a class if it is expanded.

clone size	D gene	V gene	J gene	CDR3 protein	CDR3 DNA
many	TRBD1	TRBV12-3/TRBV12-4	TRBJ2-3	CASSGDREGTDTQYF	TGTGCCAGCAGCGGGGACAGGGAGGGTACAGATACGCAGTATTTT
many	-	TRBV24-1	TRBJ1-5	CATSDSRDWQPQHF	TGTGCCACCAGTGATAGCAGGGACTGGCAGCCCCAGCATTTT
few	-	TRBV19	TRBJ1-4	CASTEAGGTTREKLFF	TGTGCCAGTACCGAGGCGGGGGGGACAACGCGCGAAAAACTGTTTTTT
many	-	TRBV12-3/TRBV12-4	TRBJ1-2	CASSLFQGRDGYTF	TGTGCCAGCAGTTTGTTCCAGGGTCGGGATGGCTACACCTTC
many	-	TRBV30	TRBJ2-7	CAWRPGIRESYEQYF	TGTGCCTGGAGACCTGGAATTCGGGAGTCCTACGAGCAGTACTTC
medium-sized	-	TRBV7-2	TRBJ2-3	CASREDSVTDTQYF	TGTGCCAGCAGGGAAGATAGTGTCACAGATACGCAGTATTTT
many	-	TRBV3-1	TRBJ1-1	CASSQVGTGGEAFF	TGTGCCAGCAGCCAAGTTGGCACGGGAGGTGAAGCTTTCTTT
many	-	TRBV5-1	TRBJ1-5	CASSFLTNPNQPQHF	TGCGCCAGCAGCTTCCTGACGAACCCTAATCAGCCCCAGCATTTT
few	-	TRBV18	TRBJ2-2	CASSPVDNTGELFF	TGTGCCAGCTCACCAGTCGATAACACCGGGGAGCTGTTTTTT
many	TRBD1	TRBV20-1	TRBJ2-7	CSARGQGALLYF	TGCAGTGCTAGAGGACAGGGGGCGCTTCTGTACTTC
many	-	TRBV14	TRBJ2-5	CASSLLGSGGETQYF	TGTGCCAGCAGCCTCTTAGGGAGTGGAGGAGAGACCCAGTACTTC
many	TRBD1	TRBV5-1	TRBJ1-6	CASSLSPGTVISPLHF	TGCGCCAGCAGCTTATCCCCTGGGACAGTTATCTCACCCCTCCACTTT
medium-sized	TRBD2	TRBV11-2	TRBJ2-1	CASRGGNYNEQFF	TGTGCCAGCCGCGGGGGGAACTACAATGAGCAGTTCTTC
many	TRBD2	TRBV10-3	TRBJ2-3	CAISESRLAGIRTDTQYF	TGTGCCATCAGTGAGTCGAGACTAGCGGGGATACGCACAGATACGCAGTATTTT
many	-	TRBV19	TRBJ1-2	CASSPTRNYGYTF	TGTGCCAGTAGTCCGACAAGAAACTATGGCTACACCTTC